This T cell receptor (beta chain) appears in the sequencing data of a study of memory CD4+ T cells and cytomegalovirus serostatus (dated by TCRdb to about 2019). Some background on the complete study: The cohort comprised 33 healthy Belgian adults, 9 CMV seropositive and around 24 CMV seronegative. CD4+ memory TCRbeta repertoires of a Belgian cohort with known cytomegalovirus serostatus were sequenced in order to replicate a published TCR-based CMV serostatus classifier. What the work shows at the level of the full study, not this receptor alone: Of 170 or so previously reported CMV-associated TCRbeta sequences, 67 appeared in the CD4+ memory repertoires, each in one to five individuals. The results were interpreted as suggesting that the CMV-associated TCR signature is largely present in the CD4+ memory repertoire. For CMV serostatus prediction, a median bootstrapped AUC of approximately 0.95 was reached with the original framework, and a median bootstrapped AUC of roughly 0.9 was reached with a US-trained random forest. Unlike the original study, which covered naive and memory CD4+ and CD8+ populations, the Belgian study sequenced only CD4+CD45RO+ memory cells. On the Belgian cohort, the classifier based on the original framework reached a median bootstrapped AUC of approximately 0.95, with a 95% CI of 0.76-1.00.

The CDR3 runs 16 residues from the cysteine to the phenylalanine. Solely the CDR3 DNA is kept, with 48 bases framed from the first base. Notes on this clone: No antigen is known for it. No quality values exist for individual bases; no much larger clone is one base distant.

The Quick-DNA Microprep Kit was used to extract genomic DNA from the sorted cells. TCRbeta DNA was amplified with the immunoSEQ hsTCRbeta kit following the manufacturer's protocol. TCRbeta libraries were sequenced on an Illumina MiSeq instrument. Regarding the original processing steps: Once out-of-frame sequences had been removed, millions of distinct TCRbeta sequences were left, which works out to an average of approximately 70,000 per individual. Each individual was scored by the count of about 150 previously reported CMV-associated TCRbeta sequences and the total productive distinct TCRbeta count. A beta-binomial model was reimplemented in Python, and scikit-learn random forests with default parameters were trained on data from the US cohort. Classifier performance on the Belgian cohort was reported as the median AUC with percentile confidence intervals calculated over 10,000 bootstrap iterations. The clones in this table, taken by TCRdb from immuneACCESS, are in-frame only. Not every clone is retained; where verified, under half of the shortfall comes from an unresolved V gene, and the cause of the rest is unknown. V and J calls and clone size are those listed in that table; D and trimming were worked out from the DNA. The sample table shows under 50,000 clones, and around 79% are seen once. In total, the top ten clones hold approximately 0.8% of the sample.

A FACSAria II was used to sort memory CD4+ T cells, defined as single viable CD3+CD4+CD8-CD45RO+ cells. CMV serostatus was determined using a Roche Elecsys assay that detects serum IgG against CMV pp150, pp28, p38 and p52. After thawing, total CD4+ T cells were enriched by positive selection with CD4 magnetic microbeads. The samples came from a separate study whose specific focus was interrogating the CD4+ T cell memory repertoire. Peripheral blood mononuclear cells were isolated and cryopreserved following standard operating procedures; serum was stored at -80 °C. The staining used CD3-PerCP (BW264/56), CD4-APC (RPA-T4), CD45RO-PE (UCHT1) and CD8-Pacific Orange (3B5) antibodies, and Sytox blue was used to exclude non-viable cells.

This receptor was obtained from an adult in good health and CMV-seronegative. Material for sequencing was memory CD4+ T cells from blood. The receptor chain draws on TRBV21-1 and TRBJ1-1; the table's TRBD1 call for D was not verified on the DNA. TRBV21-1 is a pseudogene locus. The base sequence is TGTGCCAGCAGCAAAGCGCAAGAGGACATGAACACTGAAGCTTTCTTT. Translated, it reads CASSKAQEDMNTEAFF.